The text below deals with one T cell receptor beta chain. Its cognate antigen has yet to be identified. It has no much larger one-base neighbor in the sample; base qualities were not kept. The entry originates in a study of blood T cell repertoires in COVID-19 (dated by TCRdb to 2018 to 2020). The study in broad terms: Collaborator samples came from the United States, Italy and Spain and covered acute and convalescent phases of COVID-19. Where available, HLA class I and class II types were taken from metadata supplied by the sample provider and were not determined by assay-based typing. The material from the prospective study consisted of cDNA or gDNA derived from T cells, B-cell-depleted T cells, or PBMCs. A de-identified subject ID, COVID-19 status, age in years and sex were almost always included in the sample metadata. Deeply sampled blood TCRbeta repertoires from subjects exposed to, actively infected with, or recovered from COVID-19 were included in the dataset. The samples were drawn from two sources: the first 160 participants of the ongoing ImmuneRACE study, and 1,254 subjects contributed by 6 global collaborators. A freely available public database, intended as a resource for researchers studying the immune response to SARS-CoV-2, is where the repertoires were released. What the authors observed across the whole study: The amount of clinical and demographic metadata varied by source and participant and was provided uncurated.

The immunoSEQ Assay, a bias-controlled multiplex PCR, was used to amplify TCRbeta CDR3 regions from genomic DNA. In the paper's pipeline: The number of nucleated cells in each sample was estimated by amplification of reference gene primers within the assay. To quantify the absolute abundance of each unique TCRbeta CDR3 rearrangement, sequence reads were collapsed and filtered. For each sample, productive Simpson clonality was calculated as the square root of Simpson's diversity index over productive rearrangements. TCRdb provides this immuneACCESS table in a form limited to in-frame rearrangements. Some clones are lacking; in checked studies, under half of them reflect an unresolved V gene, and why the rest are absent is not known. D and trimming were read from the DNA, whereas the V and J calls and clone size are those reported in that table. The sample profile shows roughly 150,000 clones; just over 90% of them were found once. About 5.3% of the sample is taken by the ten largest.

In Seattle, one collaborating source enrolled patients while the infection was active and tracked those patients longitudinally over the course of disease. The collaborating institutions used their own protocols to collect whole blood in K2EDTA tubes. For TCRbeta analysis, collaborators shipped samples in one of three forms: frozen whole blood, isolated PBMCs, or DNA extracted from either of those sample types. From the germline V gene (reference sequence), CDR1 is SEHNR and CDR2 is FQNEAQ. V ends up 5 bases short and J 1 base short, with an unmatched junction base count of 4. Including the terminal cysteine and phenylalanine, the CDR3 comprises 17 residues. The read is trimmed to its CDR3 DNA, 51 bases read in frame from base 1.

This sequence originates from a man younger than 35 with COVID-19, enrolled during active disease. The rearranged segments are TRBV7-9 and TRBJ2-1, with 14 middle bases fitting TRBD2. The source material was peripheral blood. The DNA sequence follows: TGTGCCAGCAGCCGGACTAGCGGGAGGATATCCTACAATGAGCAGTTCTTC. Translated, it reads CASSRTSGRISYNEQFF.